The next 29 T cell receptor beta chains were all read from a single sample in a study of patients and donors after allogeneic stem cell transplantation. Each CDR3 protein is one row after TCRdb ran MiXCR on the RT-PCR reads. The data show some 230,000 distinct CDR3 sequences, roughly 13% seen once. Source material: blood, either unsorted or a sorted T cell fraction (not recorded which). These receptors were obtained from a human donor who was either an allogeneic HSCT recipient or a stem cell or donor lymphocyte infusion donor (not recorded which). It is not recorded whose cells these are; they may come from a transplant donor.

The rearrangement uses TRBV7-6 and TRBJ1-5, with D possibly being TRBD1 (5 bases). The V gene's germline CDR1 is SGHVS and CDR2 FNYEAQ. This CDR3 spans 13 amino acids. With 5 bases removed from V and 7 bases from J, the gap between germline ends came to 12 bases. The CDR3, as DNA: TGTGCCAGCAGCGGGACCCCCTGGCAGCCCCAGCATTTT. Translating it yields CASSGTPWQPQHF.

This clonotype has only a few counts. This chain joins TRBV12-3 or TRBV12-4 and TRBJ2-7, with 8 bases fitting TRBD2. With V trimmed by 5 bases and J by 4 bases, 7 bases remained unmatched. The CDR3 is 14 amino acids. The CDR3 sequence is CASSHGRGSYEQYF. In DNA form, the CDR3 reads TGTGCCAGCAGTCACGGGAGGGGGAGTTACGAGCAGTACTTC.

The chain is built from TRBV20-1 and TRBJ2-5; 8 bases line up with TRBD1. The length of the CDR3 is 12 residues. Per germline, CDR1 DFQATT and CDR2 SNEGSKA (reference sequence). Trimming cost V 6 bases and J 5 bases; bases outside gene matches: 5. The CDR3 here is CSAPRQGETQYF. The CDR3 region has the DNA TGCAGTGCGCCCAGACAGGGGGAGACCCAGTACTTC.

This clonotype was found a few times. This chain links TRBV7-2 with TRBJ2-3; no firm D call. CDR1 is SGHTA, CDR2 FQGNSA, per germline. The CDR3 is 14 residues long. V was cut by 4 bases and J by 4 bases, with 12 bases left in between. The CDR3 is CASSSLLISDTQYF. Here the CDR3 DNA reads TGTGCCAGCAGCTCGCTTTTGATATCAGATACGCAGTATTTT.

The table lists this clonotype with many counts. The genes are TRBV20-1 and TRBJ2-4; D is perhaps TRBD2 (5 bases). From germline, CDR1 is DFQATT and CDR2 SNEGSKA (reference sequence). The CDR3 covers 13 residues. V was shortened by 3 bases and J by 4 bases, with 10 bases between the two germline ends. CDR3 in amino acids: CSASLSGKNIQYF. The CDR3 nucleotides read TGCAGTGCTAGTCTCTCGGGGAAAAACATTCAGTACTTC.

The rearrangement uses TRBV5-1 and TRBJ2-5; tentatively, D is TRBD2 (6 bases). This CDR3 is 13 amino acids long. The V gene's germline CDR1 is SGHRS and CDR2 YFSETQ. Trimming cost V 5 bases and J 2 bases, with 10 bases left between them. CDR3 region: CASRKSGQETQYF. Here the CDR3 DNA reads TGCGCCAGCAGGAAGAGCGGGCAAGAGACCCAGTACTTC.

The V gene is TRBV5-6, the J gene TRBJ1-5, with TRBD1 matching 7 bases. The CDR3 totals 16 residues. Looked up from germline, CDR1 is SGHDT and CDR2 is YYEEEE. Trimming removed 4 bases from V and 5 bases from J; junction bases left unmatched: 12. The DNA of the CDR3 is TGTGCCAGCAGCCCCTGGATAGGGGGCGAGGATCAGCCCCAGCATTTT. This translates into CASSPWIGGEDQPQHF.

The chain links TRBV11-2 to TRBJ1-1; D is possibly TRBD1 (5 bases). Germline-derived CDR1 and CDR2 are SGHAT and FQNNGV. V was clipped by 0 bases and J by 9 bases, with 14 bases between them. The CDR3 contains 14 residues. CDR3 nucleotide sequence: TGTGCCAGCAGCTTAGAGGGACCCAGGCAAAAAGCTTTCTTT. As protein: CASSLEGPRQKAFF.

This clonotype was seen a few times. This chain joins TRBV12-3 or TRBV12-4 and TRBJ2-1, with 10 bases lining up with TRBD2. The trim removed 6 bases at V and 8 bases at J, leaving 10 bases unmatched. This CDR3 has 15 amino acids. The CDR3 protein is CASRQGASGSHEQFF. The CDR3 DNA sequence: TGTGCCAGCAGGCAAGGAGCTAGCGGGAGCCATGAGCAGTTCTTC.

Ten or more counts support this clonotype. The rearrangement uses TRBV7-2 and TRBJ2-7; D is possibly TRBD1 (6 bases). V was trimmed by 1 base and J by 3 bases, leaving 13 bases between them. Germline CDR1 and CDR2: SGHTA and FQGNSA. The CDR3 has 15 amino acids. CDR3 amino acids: CASSLGVDSNYEQYF. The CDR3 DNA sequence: TGTGCCAGCAGCTTAGGTGTGGACAGTAACTACGAGCAGTACTTC.

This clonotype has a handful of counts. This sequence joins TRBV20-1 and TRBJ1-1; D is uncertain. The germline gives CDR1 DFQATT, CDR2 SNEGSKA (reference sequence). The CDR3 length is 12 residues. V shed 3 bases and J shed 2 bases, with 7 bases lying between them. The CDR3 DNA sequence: TGCAGTGCTAGGACCGACAACACTGAAGCTTTCTTT. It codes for CSARTDNTEAFF.

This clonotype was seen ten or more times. This CDR3 is CASRKNPWAAYEQYF. In DNA, the CDR3 is TGTGCCAGCAGGAAGAACCCTTGGGCAGCCTACGAGCAGTACTTC. V usage is TRBV3-1 and J usage is TRBJ2-7; D is uncertain. V was cut by 6 bases and J by 2 bases, with 17 bases left in between. The CDR3 length is 15 residues. Per the germline V gene, CDR1 is LGHDT and CDR2 is YNNKEL (reference sequence).

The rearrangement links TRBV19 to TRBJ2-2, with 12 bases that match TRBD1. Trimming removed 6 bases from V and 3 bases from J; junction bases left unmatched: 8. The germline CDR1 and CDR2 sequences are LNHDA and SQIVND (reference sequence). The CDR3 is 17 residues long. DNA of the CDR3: TGTGCCAGTAGGAAGCGGGGACAGGGGGCAGACACCGGGGAGCTGTTTTTT. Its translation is CASRKRGQGADTGELFF. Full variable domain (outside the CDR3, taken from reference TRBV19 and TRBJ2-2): DGGITQSPKYLFRKEGQNVTLSCEQNLNHDAMYWYRQDPGQGLRLIYYSQIVNDFQKGDIAEGYSVSREKKESFPLTVTSAQKNPTAFYLCASRKRGQGADTGELFFGEGSRLTVL.

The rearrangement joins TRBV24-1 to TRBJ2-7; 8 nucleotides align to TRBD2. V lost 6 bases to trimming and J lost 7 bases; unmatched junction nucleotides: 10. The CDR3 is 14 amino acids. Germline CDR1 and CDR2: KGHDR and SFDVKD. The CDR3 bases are TGTGCCACCAGTAGTACTAGCGGCCGGGGAGAGCAGTACTTC. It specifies CATSSTSGRGEQYF.

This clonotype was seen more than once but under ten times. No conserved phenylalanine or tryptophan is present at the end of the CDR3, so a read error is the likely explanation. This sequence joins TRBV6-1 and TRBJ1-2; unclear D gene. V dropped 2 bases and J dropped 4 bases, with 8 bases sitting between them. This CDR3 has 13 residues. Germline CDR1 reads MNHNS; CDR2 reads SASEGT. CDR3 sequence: CASSELGLYGYTY. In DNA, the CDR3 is TGTGCCAGCAGTGAACTGGGTCTCTATGGCTACACCTAC.

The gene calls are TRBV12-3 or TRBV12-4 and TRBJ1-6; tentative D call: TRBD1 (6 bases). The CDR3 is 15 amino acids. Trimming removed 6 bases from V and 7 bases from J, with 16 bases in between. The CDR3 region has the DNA TGTGCCAGCAGACCGGCGGCAGGGGAAAATTCACCCCTCCACTTT. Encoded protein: CASRPAAGENSPLHF.

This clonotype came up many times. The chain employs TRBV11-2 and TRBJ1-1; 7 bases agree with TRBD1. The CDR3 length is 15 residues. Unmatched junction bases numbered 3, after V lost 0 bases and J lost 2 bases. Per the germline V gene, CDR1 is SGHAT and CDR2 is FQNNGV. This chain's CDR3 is CASSLDRTGNTEAFF. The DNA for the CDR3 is TGTGCCAGCAGCTTAGACCGGACAGGAAACACTGAAGCTTTCTTT.

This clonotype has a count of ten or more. In nucleotides, the CDR3 is TGTGCCATCGGTAATGGACAGGGTAATACCCAGTACTTC. This sequence encodes CAIGNGQGNTQYF. This chain joins TRBV10-3 and TRBJ2-5, with 8 bases lining up with TRBD1. This CDR3 contains 13 residues. The junction had 10 bases not matched to a gene; V was cut back by 8 bases and J by 8 bases. The V gene's germline CDR1 is ENHRY and CDR2 SYGVKD.

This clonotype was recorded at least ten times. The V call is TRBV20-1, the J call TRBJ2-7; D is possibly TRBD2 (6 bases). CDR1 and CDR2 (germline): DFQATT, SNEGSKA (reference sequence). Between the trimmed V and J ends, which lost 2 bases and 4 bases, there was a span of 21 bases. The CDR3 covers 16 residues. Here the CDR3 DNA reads TGCAGTGCTAGACCCCGGGCCAGGTTAGGGAGGTACGAGCAGTACTTC. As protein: CSARPRARLGRYEQYF.

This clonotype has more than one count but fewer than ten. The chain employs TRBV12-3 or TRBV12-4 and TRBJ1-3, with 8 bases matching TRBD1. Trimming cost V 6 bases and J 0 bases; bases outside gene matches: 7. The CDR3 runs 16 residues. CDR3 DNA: TGTGCCAGCAGGGATGGACAGGGATTCTCTGGAAACACCATATATTTT. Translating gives CASRDGQGFSGNTIYF.

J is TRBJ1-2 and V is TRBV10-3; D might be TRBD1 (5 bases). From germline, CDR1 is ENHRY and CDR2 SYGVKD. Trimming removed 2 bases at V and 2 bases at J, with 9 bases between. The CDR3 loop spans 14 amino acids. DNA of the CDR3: TGTGCCATCAGTGAGGGGACTTCCAACTATGGCTACACCTTC. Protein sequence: CAISEGTSNYGYTF.

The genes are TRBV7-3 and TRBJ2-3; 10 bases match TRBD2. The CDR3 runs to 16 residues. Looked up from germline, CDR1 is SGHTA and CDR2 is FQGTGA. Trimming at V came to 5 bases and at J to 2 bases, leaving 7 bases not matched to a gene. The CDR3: CASSIRTSGTTDTQYF. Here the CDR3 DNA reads TGTGCCAGCAGCATTAGGACTAGCGGAACCACAGATACGCAGTATTTT. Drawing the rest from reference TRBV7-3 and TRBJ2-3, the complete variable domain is GAGVSQTPSNKVTEKGKYVELRCDPISGHTALYWYRQSLGQGPEFLIYFQGTGAADDSGLPNDRFFAVRPEGSVSTLKIQRTERGDSAVYLCASSIRTSGTTDTQYFGPGTRLTVL.

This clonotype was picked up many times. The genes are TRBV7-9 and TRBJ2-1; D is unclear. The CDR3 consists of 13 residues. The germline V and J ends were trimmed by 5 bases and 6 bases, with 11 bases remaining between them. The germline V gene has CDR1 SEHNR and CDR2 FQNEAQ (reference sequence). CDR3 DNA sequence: TGTGCCAGCAGCCTCCTAATATCCAATGAGCAGTTCTTC. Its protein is CASSLLISNEQFF.

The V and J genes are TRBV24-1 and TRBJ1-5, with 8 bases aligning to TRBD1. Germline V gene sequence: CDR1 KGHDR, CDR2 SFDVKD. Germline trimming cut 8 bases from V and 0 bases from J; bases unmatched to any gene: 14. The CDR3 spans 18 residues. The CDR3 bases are TGTGCCACCACCCCCGGGACAGGTGAAGTAGATAGCAATCAGCCCCAGCATTTT. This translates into CATTPGTGEVDSNQPQHF.

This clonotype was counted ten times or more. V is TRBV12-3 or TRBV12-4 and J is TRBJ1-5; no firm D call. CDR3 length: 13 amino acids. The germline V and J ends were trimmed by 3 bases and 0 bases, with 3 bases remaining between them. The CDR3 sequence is CASSFHSNQPQHF. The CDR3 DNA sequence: TGTGCCAGCAGTTTCCATAGCAATCAGCCCCAGCATTTT.

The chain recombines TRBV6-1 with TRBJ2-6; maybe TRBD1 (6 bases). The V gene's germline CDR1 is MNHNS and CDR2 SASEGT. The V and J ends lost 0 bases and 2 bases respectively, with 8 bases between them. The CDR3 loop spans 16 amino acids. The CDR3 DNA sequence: TGTGCCAGCAGTGAAGCCAGGGGCCCTGGGGCCAACGTCCTGACTTTC. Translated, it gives CASSEARGPGANVLTF.

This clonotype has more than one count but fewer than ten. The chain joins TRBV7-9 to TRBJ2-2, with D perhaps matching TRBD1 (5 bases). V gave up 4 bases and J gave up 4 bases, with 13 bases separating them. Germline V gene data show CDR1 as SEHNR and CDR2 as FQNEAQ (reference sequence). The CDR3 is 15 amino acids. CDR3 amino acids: CASSSTDRPTGELFF. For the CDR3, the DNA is TGTGCCAGCAGCTCCACAGACAGACCCACCGGGGAGCTGTTTTTT.

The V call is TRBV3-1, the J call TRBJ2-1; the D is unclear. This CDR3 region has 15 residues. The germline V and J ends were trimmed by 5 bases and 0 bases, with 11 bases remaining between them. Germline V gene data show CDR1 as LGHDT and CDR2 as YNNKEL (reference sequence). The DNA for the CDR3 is TGTGCCAGCAGCGACGGACGAAGCTCCTACAATGAGCAGTTCTTC. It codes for CASSDGRSSYNEQFF.

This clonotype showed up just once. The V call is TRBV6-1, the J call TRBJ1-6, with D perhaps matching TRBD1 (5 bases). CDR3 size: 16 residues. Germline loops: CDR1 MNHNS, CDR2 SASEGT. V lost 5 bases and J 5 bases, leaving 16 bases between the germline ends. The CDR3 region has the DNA TGTGCCAGCAGTCCGATTGGAGGAGGGGATAATTCACCCCTCCACTTT. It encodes CASSPIGGGDNSPLHF.